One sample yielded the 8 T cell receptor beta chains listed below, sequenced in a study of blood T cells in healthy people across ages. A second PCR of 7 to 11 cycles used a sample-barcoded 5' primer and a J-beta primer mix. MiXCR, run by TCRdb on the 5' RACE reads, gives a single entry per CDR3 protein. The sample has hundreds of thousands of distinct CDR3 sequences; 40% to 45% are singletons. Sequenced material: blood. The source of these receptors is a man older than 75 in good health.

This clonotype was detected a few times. The CDR3 nucleotides are TGTGCCAGCAGTTTTCGGACTAGCGGGGCCTACGAGCAGTACTTC. Its protein is CASSFRTSGAYEQYF. The chain has TRBV12-3 or TRBV12-4 and TRBJ2-7, with 12 bases fitting TRBD2. This CDR3 has 15 amino acids. V was pared by 3 bases and J by 2 bases, with 2 bases of the junction left unmatched.

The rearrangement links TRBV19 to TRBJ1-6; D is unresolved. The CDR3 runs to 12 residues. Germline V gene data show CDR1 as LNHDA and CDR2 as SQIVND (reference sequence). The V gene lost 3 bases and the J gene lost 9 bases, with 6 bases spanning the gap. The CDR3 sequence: CASSMERSPLHF. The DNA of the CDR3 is TGTGCCAGTAGTATGGAGCGTTCACCCCTCCACTTT.

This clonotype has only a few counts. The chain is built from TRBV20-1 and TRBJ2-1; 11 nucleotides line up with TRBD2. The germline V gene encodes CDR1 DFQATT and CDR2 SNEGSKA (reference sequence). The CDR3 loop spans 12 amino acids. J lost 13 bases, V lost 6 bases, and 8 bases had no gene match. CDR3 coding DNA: TGCAGTGCCCCGACTAGCGGGAACGAACAGTTCTTC. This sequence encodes CSAPTSGNEQFF.

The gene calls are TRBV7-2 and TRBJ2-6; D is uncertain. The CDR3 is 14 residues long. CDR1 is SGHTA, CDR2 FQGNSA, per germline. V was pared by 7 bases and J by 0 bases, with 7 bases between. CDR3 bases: TGTGCCAGCAACTACAGCTCTGGGGCCAACGTCCTGACTTTC. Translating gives CASNYSSGANVLTF.

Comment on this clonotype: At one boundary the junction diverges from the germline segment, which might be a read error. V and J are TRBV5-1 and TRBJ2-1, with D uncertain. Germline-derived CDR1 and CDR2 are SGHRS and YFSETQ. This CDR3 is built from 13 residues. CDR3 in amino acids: CASSPPNYNDQFF. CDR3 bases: TGCGCCAGCAGCCCACCTAATTACAATGATCAGTTCTTC.

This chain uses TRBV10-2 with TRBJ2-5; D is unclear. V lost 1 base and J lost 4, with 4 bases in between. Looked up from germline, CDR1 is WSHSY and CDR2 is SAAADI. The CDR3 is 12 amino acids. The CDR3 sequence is CASSEYGETQYF. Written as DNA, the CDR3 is TGCGCCAGCAGTGAGTACGGAGAGACCCAGTACTTC.

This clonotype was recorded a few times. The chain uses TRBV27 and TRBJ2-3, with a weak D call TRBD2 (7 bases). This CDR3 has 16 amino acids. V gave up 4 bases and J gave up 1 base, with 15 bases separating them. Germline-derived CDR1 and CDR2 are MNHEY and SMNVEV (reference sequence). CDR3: CASSSQGRGRTDTQYF. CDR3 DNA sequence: TGTGCCAGCAGTTCCCAAGGGCGGGGGCGCACAGATACGCAGTATTTT.

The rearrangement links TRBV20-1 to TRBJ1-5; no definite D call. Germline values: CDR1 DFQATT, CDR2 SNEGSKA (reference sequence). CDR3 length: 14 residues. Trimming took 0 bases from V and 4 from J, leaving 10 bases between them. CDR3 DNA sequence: TGCAGTGCTAGAGATCTAGGATTTAATCAGCCCCAGCATTTT. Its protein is CSARDLGFNQPQHF.